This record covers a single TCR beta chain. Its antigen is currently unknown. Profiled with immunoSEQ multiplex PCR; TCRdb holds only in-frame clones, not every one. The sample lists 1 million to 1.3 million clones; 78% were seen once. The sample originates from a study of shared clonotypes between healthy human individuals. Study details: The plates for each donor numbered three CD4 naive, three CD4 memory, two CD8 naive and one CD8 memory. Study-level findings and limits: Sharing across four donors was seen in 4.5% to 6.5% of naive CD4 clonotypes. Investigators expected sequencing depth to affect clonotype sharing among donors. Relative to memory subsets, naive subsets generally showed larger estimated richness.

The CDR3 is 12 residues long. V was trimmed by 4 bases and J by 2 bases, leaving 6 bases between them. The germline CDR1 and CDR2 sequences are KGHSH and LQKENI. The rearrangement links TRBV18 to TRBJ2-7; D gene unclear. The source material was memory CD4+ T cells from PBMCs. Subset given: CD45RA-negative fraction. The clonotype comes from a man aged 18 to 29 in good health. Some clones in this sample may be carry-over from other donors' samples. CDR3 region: CASSQGTYEQYF. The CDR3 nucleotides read TGTGCCAGCTCACAAGGGACCTACGAGCAGTACTTC.